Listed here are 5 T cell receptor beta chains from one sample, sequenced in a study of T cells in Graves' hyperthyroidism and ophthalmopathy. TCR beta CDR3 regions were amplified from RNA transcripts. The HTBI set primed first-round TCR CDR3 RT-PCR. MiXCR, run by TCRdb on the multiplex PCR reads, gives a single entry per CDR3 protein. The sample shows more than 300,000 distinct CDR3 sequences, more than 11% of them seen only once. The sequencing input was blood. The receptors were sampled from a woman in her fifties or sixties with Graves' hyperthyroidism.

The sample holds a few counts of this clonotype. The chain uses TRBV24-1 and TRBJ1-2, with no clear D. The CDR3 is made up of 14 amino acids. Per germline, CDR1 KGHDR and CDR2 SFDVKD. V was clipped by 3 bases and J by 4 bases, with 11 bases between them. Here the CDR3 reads CATSDRYGLYGYTF. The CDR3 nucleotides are TGTGCCACCAGTGATAGATATGGACTCTATGGCTACACCTTC.

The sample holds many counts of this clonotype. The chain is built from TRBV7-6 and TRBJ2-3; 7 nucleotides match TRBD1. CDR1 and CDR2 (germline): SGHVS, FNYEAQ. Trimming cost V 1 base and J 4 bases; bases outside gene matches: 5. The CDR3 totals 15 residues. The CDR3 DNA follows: TGTGCCAGCAGCTTAGGACAGGGTTTTGCAGATACGCAGTATTTT. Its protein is CASSLGQGFADTQYF.

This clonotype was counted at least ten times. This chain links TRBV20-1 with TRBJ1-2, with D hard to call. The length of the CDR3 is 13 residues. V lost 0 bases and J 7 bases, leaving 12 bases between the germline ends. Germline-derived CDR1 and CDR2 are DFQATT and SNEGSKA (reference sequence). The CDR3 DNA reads TGCAGTGCTAGAGACGGTCAGAGGCTTGGCTACACCTTC. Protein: CSARDGQRLGYTF.

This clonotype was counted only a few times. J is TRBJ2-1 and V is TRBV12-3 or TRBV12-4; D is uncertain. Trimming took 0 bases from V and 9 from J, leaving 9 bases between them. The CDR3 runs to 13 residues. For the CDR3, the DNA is TGTGCCAGCAGTTTAGCACCACTCGGTGAGCAGTTCTTC. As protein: CASSLAPLGEQFF.

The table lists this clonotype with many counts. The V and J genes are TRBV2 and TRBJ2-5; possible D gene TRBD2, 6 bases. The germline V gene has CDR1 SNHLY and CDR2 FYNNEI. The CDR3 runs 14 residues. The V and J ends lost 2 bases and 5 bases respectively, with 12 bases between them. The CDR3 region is CASSESRGGETQYF. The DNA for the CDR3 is TGTGCCAGCAGTGAAAGCAGAGGAGGGGAGACCCAGTACTTC.